The rows below give T cell receptor beta chains drawn from one sample of a study of radiotherapy plus CTLA-4 blockade in lung cancer. TCRdb's copy holds only in-frame clones and misses some; the assay was immunoSEQ multiplex PCR. The table shows roughly 77,000 clones, with over 65% occurring only once. Sequences were derived from peripheral blood, sampled from a patient treated with radiotherapy plus ipilimumab. These receptor sequences come from a human donor with non-small cell lung cancer whose response to radiotherapy plus ipilimumab could not be evaluated. Each CDR3 is given with its conserved first and last residue. A D gene is named only where the DNA matches it firmly. A clone size is listed for some rows: how often the clone was seen (once, few, many), or a class if it is expanded.

v_gene	d_gene	j_gene	len	abundance	CDR3nt	CDR3aa
TRBV7-9	NA	TRBJ1-1	14	once	TGTGCCAGCAGCTTAGGCCAGGTGAACACTGAAGCTTTCTTT	CASSLGQVNTEAFF
TRBV6-6	NA	TRBJ2-2	15	once	TGTGCCAGCCAAAGGGGGGGAACGAACACCGGGGAGCTGTTTTTT	CASQRGGTNTGELFF
TRBV9	NA	TRBJ1-1	16	NA	TGTGCCAGCAGCCCCGTTGACGGGGTAATGAACACTGAAGCTTTCTTT	CASSPVDGVMNTEAFF
TRBV19	TRBD1	TRBJ2-7	15	NA	TGTGCCAGTAGTCCCCGACAGGGGTACTCCTACGAGCAGTACTTC	CASSPRQGYSYEQYF
TRBV7-6	TRBD1	TRBJ2-1	14	NA	TGTGCCAGCAGGACCGGGACAGGGGGCTATGAGCAGTTCTTC	CASRTGTGGYEQFF
TRBV19	NA	TRBJ2-7	12	NA	TGTGCCAGTAATGGCCGCGGCTACGAGCAGTACTTC	CASNGRGYEQYF
TRBV5-1	NA	TRBJ1-6	15	NA	TGCGCCAGCAGCGGGGGGAGCTCCTATAATTCACCCCTCCACTTT	CASSGGSSYNSPLHF
TRBV28	TRBD1	TRBJ2-5	16	NA	TGTGCCAGCAGGCCAGGGACAGGGGGCATCAGGGAGACCCAGTACTTC	CASRPGTGGIRETQYF
TRBV30	NA	TRBJ1-6	15	once	TGTGCCTGGAGTCGTGGCGGGGAGGGAAATTCACCCCTCCACTTT	CAWSRGGEGNSPLHF
TRBV4-2	NA	TRBJ1-2	17	NA	TGTGCCAGCAGCCAAGAGAGTGTGCAGGGGCCCAACTATGGCTACACCTTC	CASSQESVQGPNYGYTF
TRBV25-1	TRBD1	TRBJ1-4	16	NA	TGTGCCAGCAGTATGTCCCCCGGGACAGAGGATGAAAAACTGTTTTTT	CASSMSPGTEDEKLFF
TRBV13	TRBD2	TRBJ2-7	14	once	TGTGCCAGCAGCTCCCCGGGACTAGGTAGCGAGCAGTACTTC	CASSSPGLGSEQYF
TRBV4-3	NA	TRBJ2-7	15	NA	TGCGCCAGCAGCCAAGATCCCCAGGGATCCTACGAGCAGTACTTC	CASSQDPQGSYEQYF
TRBV6-6	NA	TRBJ2-7	15	few	TGTGCCAGCAGTTACGGCGACAGGAGCTCCTACGAGCAGTACTTC	CASSYGDRSSYEQYF
TRBV7-9	TRBD1	TRBJ1-2	17	NA	TGTGCCAGCAGCTCCGGGACAGGGAATGCCCCTTTCTATGGCTACACCTTC	CASSSGTGNAPFYGYTF
TRBV5-5	TRBD1	TRBJ2-5	14	NA	TGTGCCAGCAGCCAGGGACAGAACCAAGAGACCCAGTACTTC	CASSQGQNQETQYF
TRBV7-2	TRBD2	TRBJ2-1	18	NA	TGTGCCAGCAGCTTGTCGGTCAGCGGGGGGCAAGACTTCAATGAGCAGTTCTTC	CASSLSVSGGQDFNEQFF
TRBV19	NA	TRBJ1-2	13	NA	TGTGCCAGTATGTGGCCCAGGCGGGATGGCTACACCTTC	CASMWPRRDGYTF
TRBV27	TRBD2	TRBJ2-7	15	NA	TGTGCCAGCATCAAAAGGACCATGGGGGGGTGGGAGCAGTACTTC	CASIKRTMGGWEQYF
TRBV28	NA	TRBJ2-1	15	NA	TGTGCCAGCAGTATCAGGTATAGCTCCTACAATGAGCAGTTCTTC	CASSIRYSSYNEQFF
TRBV11-3	NA	TRBJ1-1	18	NA	TGTGCCAGCAGCTTTACCGCTTACACGACAGGACCGAACACTGAAGCTTTCTTT	CASSFTAYTTGPNTEAFF
TRBV27	NA	TRBJ1-2	13	NA	TGTGCCAGCAGTCCGTGGGGCCTCTATGGCTACACCTTC	CASSPWGLYGYTF
TRBV2	NA	TRBJ1-3	14	NA	TGTGCCAGCAGTGAAGGCAGCTCTGGAAACACCATATATTTT	CASSEGSSGNTIYF
TRBV5-6	TRBD1	TRBJ2-1	18	NA	TGTGCCAGCAGCAAATTTGGGGTAGGGACAGGGAAGCGGAATGAGCAGTTCTTC	CASSKFGVGTGKRNEQFF
TRBV12-5	TRBD1	TRBJ1-3	16	many	TGTGCTAGTGGTTTGGTACAGGGGATCTCTGGAAACACCATATATTTT	CASGLVQGISGNTIYF
TRBV19	NA	TRBJ1-2	15	NA	TGTGCCAGTAGTATAGTTCCGAGGGGGAACTATGGCTACACCTTC	CASSIVPRGNYGYTF
TRBV11-2	NA	TRBJ2-7	13	NA	TGTGCCAGCAGGTACGAGTCTTCAGGCGAGCAGTACTTC	CASRYESSGEQYF
TRBV6-1	TRBD2	TRBJ2-1	14	NA	TGTGCCGGGGGGGGACTAGCTGAGGTCGATGAGCAGTTCTTC	CAGGGLAEVDEQFF
TRBV7-2	NA	TRBJ2-1	15	NA	TGTGCCAGCAGCTTAGAGGTCGCGGGGTACAATGAGCAGTTCTTC	CASSLEVAGYNEQFF
TRBV28	NA	TRBJ2-3	15	NA	TGTGCCAGCAGTCCGCCGGGATGGAGCACAGATACGCAGTATTTT	CASSPPGWSTDTQYF
TRBV29-1	TRBD1	TRBJ2-1	13	once	TGCAGCGTGGAAGGACAGGGGAGCAATGAGCAGTTCTTC	CSVEGQGSNEQFF
TRBV11-1	TRBD1	TRBJ1-2	16	NA	TGTGCCAGCAGCCCAGTGACAGGGGGCTGGAACTATGGCTACACCTTC	CASSPVTGGWNYGYTF
TRBV11-2	NA	TRBJ1-6	12	NA	TGTGCCAGCAGCTACCTCGGTTCACCCCTCCACTTT	CASSYLGSPLHF
TRBV6-1	NA	TRBJ2-2	11	NA	TGTGCCAGTTCTTGGCCCGGGGAGCTGTTTTTT	CASSWPGELFF
TRBV25-1	TRBD2	TRBJ2-7	17	NA	TGTGCCAGCAGTGACACGGGTCTAGCGGGGGGATCGCTTCAGCAGTACTTC	CASSDTGLAGGSLQQYF
TRBV27	NA	TRBJ2-2	13	NA	TGTGCCAGCAGGCGGGCCCTCACCGGGGAGCTGTTTTTT	CASRRALTGELFF
TRBV9	NA	TRBJ1-2	14	NA	TGTGCCAGCAGCGCCGGACAGACTTTCTATGGCTACACCTTC	CASSAGQTFYGYTF
TRBV5-1	NA	TRBJ2-1	16	NA	TGCGCCAGCAGCTTGGTCGGGGGAGGAACCTACAATGAGCAGTTCTTC	CASSLVGGGTYNEQFF
TRBV10-3	TRBD1	TRBJ1-5	14	NA	TGTGCCATCAGCGGGACAGGGGCTAATCAGCCCCAGCATTTT	CAISGTGANQPQHF
TRBV6-1	NA	TRBJ2-1	15	NA	TGTGCCAGCAGTGAAGACGGGAGCTCCTACAATGAGCAGTTCTTC	CASSEDGSSYNEQFF
TRBV2	NA	TRBJ2-7	12	NA	TGTGCCAGCAGTGTTGGGGCGTACGAGCAGTACTTC	CASSVGAYEQYF
TRBV6-1	TRBD2	TRBJ2-4	17	NA	TGTGCCAGCAGTGAGGTCTATGTTAGCGGGAGTTTGAACATTCAGTACTTC	CASSEVYVSGSLNIQYF
TRBV5-1	TRBD1	TRBJ1-6	14	NA	TGCGCCAGCACTTCCGGGACAGAGAATTCACCCCTCCACTTT	CASTSGTENSPLHF
TRBV5-1	TRBD1	TRBJ1-1	15	NA	TGCGCCAGCAGCGTAAGGACAGGGGAGGGGACTGAAGCTTTCTTT	CASSVRTGEGTEAFF
TRBV7-9	TRBD2	TRBJ2-3	15	NA	TGTGCCAGCAGCTTAGGGCTAGCGGGAGCGGATACGCAGTATTTT	CASSLGLAGADTQYF
TRBV7-2	NA	TRBJ2-3	15	once	TGTGCCAGCAGCTTAGCGGGACACCCCACAGATACGCAGTATTTT	CASSLAGHPTDTQYF
TRBV7-3	TRBD1	TRBJ2-2	17	few	TGTGCCAGCAGCTTACACGGGACAGGGGAGGGGACCGGGGAGCTGTTTTTT	CASSLHGTGEGTGELFF
TRBV18	NA	TRBJ2-1	14	NA	TGTGCCAGCTCACTCGACCAGGGGATCGACGAGCAGTTCTTC	CASSLDQGIDEQFF
TRBV6-6	TRBD1	TRBJ1-6	14	NA	TGTGCCAGCAGAGCACAGGGGATGGATTCACCCCTCCACTTT	CASRAQGMDSPLHF
TRBV6-6	NA	TRBJ1-1	14	NA	TGTGCCAGCAGTTACTCTGGAGCTAATACTGAAGCTTTCTTT	CASSYSGANTEAFF
TRBV11-2	TRBD1	TRBJ1-2	16	NA	TGTGCCAGCAGCTTAGGGTCGGGACAGGGCCACTATGGCTACACCTTC	CASSLGSGQGHYGYTF
TRBV28	NA	TRBJ1-1	15	NA	TGTGCCAGCAGTATCCACAGGGCCGAGAACACTGAAGCTTTCTTT	CASSIHRAENTEAFF
TRBV5-1	NA	TRBJ2-7	13	few	TGCGCCAGCAAGGACAGCCCCAGTAACGAGCAGTACTTC	CASKDSPSNEQYF
TRBV18	TRBD1	TRBJ2-4	19	NA	TGTGCCAGCTCACCACCGAGACAGGGGGGGACACTAGCCAAAAACATTCAGTACTTC	CASSPPRQGGTLAKNIQYF
TRBV6-5	TRBD1	TRBJ2-2	15	NA	TGTGCCAGCAGTTATGGGACAGGGCACACCGGGGAGCTGTTTTTT	CASSYGTGHTGELFF
TRBV11-2	NA	TRBJ2-7	17	few	TGTGCCAGCAGCCCCTGGGGGCACGGAGAAAGGGAAAACGAGCAGTACTTC	CASSPWGHGERENEQYF
TRBV28	NA	TRBJ2-7	13	few	TGTGCCAGCAGAGACACACTTTCCTACGAGCAGTACTTC	CASRDTLSYEQYF
TRBV2	NA	TRBJ1-6	15	NA	TGTGCCAGCAACTTGGGACTGGGGGATAGTTCACCCCTCCACTTT	CASNLGLGDSSPLHF
TRBV13	TRBD1	TRBJ2-7	14	NA	TGTGCCAGCAGCTCTGGACAGGGGGCGAGCGAGCAGTACTTC	CASSSGQGASEQYF
TRBV29-1	NA	TRBJ2-3	13	few	TGCAGCGTTCGAAGGGGTTCCACAGATACGCAGTATTTT	CSVRRGSTDTQYF